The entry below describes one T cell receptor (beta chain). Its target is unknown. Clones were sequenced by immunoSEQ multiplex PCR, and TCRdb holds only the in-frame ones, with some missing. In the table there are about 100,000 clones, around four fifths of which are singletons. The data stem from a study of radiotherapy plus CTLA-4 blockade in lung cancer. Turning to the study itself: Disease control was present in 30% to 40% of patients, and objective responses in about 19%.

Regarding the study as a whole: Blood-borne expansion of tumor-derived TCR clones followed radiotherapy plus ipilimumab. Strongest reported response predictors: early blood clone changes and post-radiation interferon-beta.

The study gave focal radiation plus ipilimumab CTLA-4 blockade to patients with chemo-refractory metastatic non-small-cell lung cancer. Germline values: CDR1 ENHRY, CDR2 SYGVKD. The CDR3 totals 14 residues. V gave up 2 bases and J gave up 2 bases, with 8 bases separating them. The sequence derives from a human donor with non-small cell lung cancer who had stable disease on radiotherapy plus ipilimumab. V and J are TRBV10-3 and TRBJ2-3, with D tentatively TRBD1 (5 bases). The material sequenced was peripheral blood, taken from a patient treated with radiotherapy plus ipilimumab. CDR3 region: CAISEGHPTDTQYF. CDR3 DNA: TGTGCCATCAGTGAGGGACACCCCACAGATACGCAGTATTTT.